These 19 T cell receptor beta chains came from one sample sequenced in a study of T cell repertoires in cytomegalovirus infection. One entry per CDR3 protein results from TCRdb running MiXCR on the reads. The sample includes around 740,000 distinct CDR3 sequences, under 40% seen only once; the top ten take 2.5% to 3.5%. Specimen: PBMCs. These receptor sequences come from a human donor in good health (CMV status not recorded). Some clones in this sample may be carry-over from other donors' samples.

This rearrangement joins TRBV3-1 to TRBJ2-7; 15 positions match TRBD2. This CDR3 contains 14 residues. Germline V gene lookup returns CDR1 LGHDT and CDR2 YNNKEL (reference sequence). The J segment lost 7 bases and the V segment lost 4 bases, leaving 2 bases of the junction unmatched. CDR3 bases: TGTGCCAGCAGCCCGGGACTAGCGGGAGGTGAGCAGTACTTC. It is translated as CASSPGLAGGEQYF.

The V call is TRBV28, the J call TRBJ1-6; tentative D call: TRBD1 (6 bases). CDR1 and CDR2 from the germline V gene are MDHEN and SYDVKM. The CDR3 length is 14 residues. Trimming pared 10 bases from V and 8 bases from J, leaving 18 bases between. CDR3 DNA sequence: TGTGCCATCTTAGGCTTCAGGGGCGATTCACCCCTCCACTTT. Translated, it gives CAILGFRGDSPLHF. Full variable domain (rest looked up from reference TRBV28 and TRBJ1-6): DVKVTQSSRYLVKRTGEKVFLECVQDMDHENMFWYRQDPGLGLRLIYFSYDVKMKEKGDIPEGYSVSREKKERFSLILESASTNQTSMYLCAILGFRGDSPLHFGNGTRLTVT.

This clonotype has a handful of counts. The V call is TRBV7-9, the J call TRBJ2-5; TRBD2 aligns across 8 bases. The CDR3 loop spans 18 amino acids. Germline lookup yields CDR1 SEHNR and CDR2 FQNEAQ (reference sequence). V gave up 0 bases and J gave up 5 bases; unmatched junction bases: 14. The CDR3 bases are TGTGCCAGCAGCTTAGCTGAGAGTCGGCTAGCGGGTCGGGAGACCCAGTACTTC. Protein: CASSLAESRLAGRETQYF. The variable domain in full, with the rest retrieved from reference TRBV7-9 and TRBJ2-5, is DTGVSQNPRHKITKRGQNVTFRCDPISEHNRLYWYRQTLGQGPEFLTYFQNEAQLEKSRLLSDRFSAERPKGSFSTLEIQRTEQGDSAMYLCASSLAESRLAGRETQYFGPGTRLLVL.

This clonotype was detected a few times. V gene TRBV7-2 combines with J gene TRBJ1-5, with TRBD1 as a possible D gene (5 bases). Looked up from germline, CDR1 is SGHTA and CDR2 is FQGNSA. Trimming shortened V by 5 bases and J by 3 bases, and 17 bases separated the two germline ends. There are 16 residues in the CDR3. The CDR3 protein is CASSHREGGVNQPQHF. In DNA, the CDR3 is TGTGCCAGCAGCCACCGGGAGGGAGGGGTCAATCAGCCCCAGCATTTT.

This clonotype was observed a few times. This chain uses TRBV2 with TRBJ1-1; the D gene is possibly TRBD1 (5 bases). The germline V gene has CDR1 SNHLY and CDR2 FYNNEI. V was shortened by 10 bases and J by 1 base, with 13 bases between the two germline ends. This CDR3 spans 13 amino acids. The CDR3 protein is CATLTVPNTEAFF. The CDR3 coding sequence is TGTGCCACCTTGACAGTGCCGAACACTGAAGCTTTCTTT.

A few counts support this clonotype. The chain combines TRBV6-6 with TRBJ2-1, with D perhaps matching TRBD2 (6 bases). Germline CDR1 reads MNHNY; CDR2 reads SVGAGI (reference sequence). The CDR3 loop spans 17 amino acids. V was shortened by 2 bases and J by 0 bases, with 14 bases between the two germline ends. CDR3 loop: CASSYNLAASSYNEQFF. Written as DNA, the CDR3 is TGTGCCAGCAGTTACAACTTAGCGGCGAGCTCCTACAATGAGCAGTTCTTC.

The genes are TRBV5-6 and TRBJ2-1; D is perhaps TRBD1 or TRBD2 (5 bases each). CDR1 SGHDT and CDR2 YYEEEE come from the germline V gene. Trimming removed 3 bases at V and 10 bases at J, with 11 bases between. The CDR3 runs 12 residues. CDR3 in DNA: TGTGCCAGCAGCTCTCAGGGACCCGAGCAGTTCTTC. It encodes CASSSQGPEQFF.

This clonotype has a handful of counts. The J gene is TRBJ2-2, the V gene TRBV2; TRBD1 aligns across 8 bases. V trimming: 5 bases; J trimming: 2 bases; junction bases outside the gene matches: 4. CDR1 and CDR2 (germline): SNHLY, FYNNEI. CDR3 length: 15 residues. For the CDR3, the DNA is TGTGCCAGCAGTCGGACAGGGCCCAACACCGGGGAGCTGTTTTTT. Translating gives CASSRTGPNTGELFF.

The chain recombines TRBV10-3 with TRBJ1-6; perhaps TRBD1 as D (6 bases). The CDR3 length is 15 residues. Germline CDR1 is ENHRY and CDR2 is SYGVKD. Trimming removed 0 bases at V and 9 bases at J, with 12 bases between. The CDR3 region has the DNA TGTGCCATCAGTGAGTCGAGAACAGGGAGTTCACCCCTCCACTTT. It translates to CAISESRTGSSPLHF.

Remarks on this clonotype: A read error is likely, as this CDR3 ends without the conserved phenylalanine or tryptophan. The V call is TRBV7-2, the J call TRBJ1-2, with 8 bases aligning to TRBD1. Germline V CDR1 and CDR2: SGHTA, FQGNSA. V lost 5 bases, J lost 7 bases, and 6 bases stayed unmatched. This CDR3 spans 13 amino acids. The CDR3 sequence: CASSATGESGYTC. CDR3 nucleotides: TGTGCCAGCAGCGCGACAGGGGAATCTGGCTACACCTGC.

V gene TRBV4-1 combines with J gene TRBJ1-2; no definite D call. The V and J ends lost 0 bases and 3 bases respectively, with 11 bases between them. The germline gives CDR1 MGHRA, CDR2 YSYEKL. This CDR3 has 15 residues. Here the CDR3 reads CASSQDLGRDYGYTF. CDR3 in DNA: TGCGCCAGCAGCCAAGATCTTGGGAGAGACTATGGCTACACCTTC.

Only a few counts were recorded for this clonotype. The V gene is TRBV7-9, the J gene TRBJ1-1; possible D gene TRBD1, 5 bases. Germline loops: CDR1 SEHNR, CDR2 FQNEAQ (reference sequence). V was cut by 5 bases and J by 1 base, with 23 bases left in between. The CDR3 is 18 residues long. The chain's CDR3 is CASSHYTERRQGNTEAFF. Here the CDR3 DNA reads TGTGCCAGCAGCCATTATACAGAACGACGGCAGGGGAACACTGAAGCTTTCTTT.

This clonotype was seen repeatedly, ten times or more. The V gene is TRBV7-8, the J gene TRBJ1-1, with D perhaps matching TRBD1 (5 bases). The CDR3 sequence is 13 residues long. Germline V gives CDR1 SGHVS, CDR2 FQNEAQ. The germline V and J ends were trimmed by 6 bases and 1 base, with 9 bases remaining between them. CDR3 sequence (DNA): TGTGCCAGCAGGGACACACAGAACACTGAAGCTTTCTTT. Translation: CASRDTQNTEAFF. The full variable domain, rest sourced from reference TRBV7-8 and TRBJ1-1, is GAGVSQSPRYKVAKRGQDVALRCDPISGHVSLFWYQQALGQGPEFLTYFQNEAQLDKSGLPSDRFFAERPEGSVSTLKIQRTQQEDSAVYLCASRDTQNTEAFFGQGTRLTVV.

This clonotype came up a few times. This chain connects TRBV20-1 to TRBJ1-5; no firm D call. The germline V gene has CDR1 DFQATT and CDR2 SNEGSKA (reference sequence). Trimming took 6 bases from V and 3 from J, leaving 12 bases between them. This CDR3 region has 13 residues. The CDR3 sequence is CSAQSGPNQPQHF. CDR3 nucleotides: TGCAGTGCCCAATCTGGGCCCAATCAGCCCCAGCATTTT.

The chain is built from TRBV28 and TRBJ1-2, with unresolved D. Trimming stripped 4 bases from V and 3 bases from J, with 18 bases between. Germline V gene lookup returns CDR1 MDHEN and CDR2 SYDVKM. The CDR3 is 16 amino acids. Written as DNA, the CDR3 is TGTGCCAGCAGTTCGGCAGGAATTCGGGCGGACTATGGCTACACCTTC. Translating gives CASSSAGIRADYGYTF.

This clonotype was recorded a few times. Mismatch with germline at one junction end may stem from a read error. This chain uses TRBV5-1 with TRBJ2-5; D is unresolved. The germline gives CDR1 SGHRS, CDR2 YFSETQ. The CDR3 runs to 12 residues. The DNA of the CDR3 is TGCGCCAGCAGCCTAGATGGACCTGGGTTTTTCTTC. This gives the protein CASSLDGPGFFF.

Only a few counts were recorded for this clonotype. The chain's CDR3 is CASSAHVETQYF. CDR3 sequence (DNA): TGTGCCAGTAGTGCACACGTAGAGACCCAGTACTTC. The genes are TRBV19 and TRBJ2-5; D call uncertain. Germline CDR1 and CDR2: LNHDA and SQIVND (reference sequence). The ends were cut back, 5 bases at V and 4 bases at J, with 8 bases in the middle. The CDR3 length is 12 residues.

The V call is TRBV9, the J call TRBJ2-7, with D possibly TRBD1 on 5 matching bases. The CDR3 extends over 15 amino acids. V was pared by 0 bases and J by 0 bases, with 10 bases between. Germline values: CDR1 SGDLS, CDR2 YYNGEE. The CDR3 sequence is CASSVESGRSYEQYF. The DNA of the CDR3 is TGTGCCAGCAGCGTAGAGTCAGGGCGCTCCTACGAGCAGTACTTC.

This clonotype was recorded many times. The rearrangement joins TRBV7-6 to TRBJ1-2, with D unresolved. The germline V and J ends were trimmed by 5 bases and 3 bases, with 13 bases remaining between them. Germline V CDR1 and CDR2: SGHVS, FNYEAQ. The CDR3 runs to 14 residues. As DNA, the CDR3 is TGTGCCAGCAGCGCCACAAACGGAGACTATGGCTACACCTTC. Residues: CASSATNGDYGYTF.